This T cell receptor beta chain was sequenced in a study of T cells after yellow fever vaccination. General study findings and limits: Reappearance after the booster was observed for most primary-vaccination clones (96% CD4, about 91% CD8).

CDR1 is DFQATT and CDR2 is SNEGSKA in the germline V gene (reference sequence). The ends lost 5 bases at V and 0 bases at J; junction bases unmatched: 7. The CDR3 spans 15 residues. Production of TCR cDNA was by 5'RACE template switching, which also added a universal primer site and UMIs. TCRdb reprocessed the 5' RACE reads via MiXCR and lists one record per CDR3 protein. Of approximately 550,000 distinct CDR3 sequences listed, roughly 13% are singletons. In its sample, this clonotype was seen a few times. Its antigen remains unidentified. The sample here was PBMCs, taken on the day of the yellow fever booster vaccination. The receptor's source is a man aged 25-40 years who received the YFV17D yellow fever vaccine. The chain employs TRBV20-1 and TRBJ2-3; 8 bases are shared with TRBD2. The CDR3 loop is CSAYPSSGSTDTQYF. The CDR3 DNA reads TGCAGTGCTTATCCGTCTAGCGGGAGCACAGATACGCAGTATTTT.